The 18 T cell receptor beta chains listed next were all sequenced from one sample in a study of blood T cell repertoires in COVID-19. TCRdb keeps only in-frame clones here, not all; method: immunoSEQ multiplex PCR. The sample has roughly 280,000 clones; approximately 82% are singletons. The sequenced material came from peripheral blood. The receptor set was obtained from a man between 60 and 75 years old who had recovered from COVID-19.

This clone was observed a single time. This chain joins TRBV7-9 and TRBJ1-2, with D possibly TRBD1 on 5 matching bases. Trimming left V 1 base short and J 5 bases short, with 20 bases between. From germline, CDR1 is SEHNR and CDR2 FQNEAQ (reference sequence). The CDR3 contains 17 residues. The CDR3 bases are TGTGCCAGCAGCTTAGAAGGTGGGGCAGGCAGCTTATATGGCTACACCTTC. Its protein is CASSLEGGAGSLYGYTF.

This chain links TRBV6-6 with TRBJ2-7; 11 bases agree with TRBD2. Germline values: CDR1 MNHNY, CDR2 SVGAGI (reference sequence). V dropped 2 bases and J dropped 6; count of bases not matched to a gene: 9. The CDR3 sequence is 16 residues long. CDR3 bases: TGTGCCAGCAGTTACGGGAAAACTAGCGGGAGCTCCGAGCAGTACTTC. Residues: CASSYGKTSGSSEQYF.

The V call is TRBV18, the J call TRBJ1-4, with TRBD1 as a possible D gene (5 bases). This CDR3 has 19 amino acids. The V gene lost 2 bases and the J gene lost 0 bases, with 19 bases spanning the gap. The germline V gene has CDR1 KGHSH and CDR2 LQKENI. The CDR3 coding sequence is TGTGCCAGCTCACCAGGCGGGACGGCTAGACTTGCAACTAATGAAAAACTGTTTTTT. It codes for CASSPGGTARLATNEKLFF.

The V and J genes are TRBV19 and TRBJ1-3; 7 bases are a match to TRBD1. CDR3 length equals 14 residues. CDR1 is LNHDA and CDR2 is SQIVND in the germline V gene (reference sequence). The trim removed 9 bases at V and 0 bases at J, leaving 5 bases unmatched. As DNA, the CDR3 is TGTGCCAGCTCCGGGACAGCCTCTGGAAACACCATATATTTT. Amino acid sequence: CASSGTASGNTIYF.

V usage is TRBV19 and J usage is TRBJ2-1, with 10 bases lining up with TRBD1. V shed 3 bases, J shed 8 bases, and the junction held 7 bases outside the gene matches. Germline V gene lookup returns CDR1 LNHDA and CDR2 SQIVND (reference sequence). There are 15 residues in the CDR3. The CDR3 DNA reads TGTGCCAGTAGTATGGGGACAGGGGCGGGGGATGAGCAGTTCTTC. It specifies CASSMGTGAGDEQFF.

This sequence joins TRBV28 and TRBJ2-2; TRBD2 matches at 8 bases. This CDR3 is built from 14 residues. V lost 11 bases, J lost 4 bases, and 9 bases stayed unmatched. Germline lookup yields CDR1 MDHEN and CDR2 SYDVKM. CDR3 in amino acids: CAAVGGAATGELFF. In nucleotides, the CDR3 is TGTGCCGCTGTCGGGGGGGCGGCCACCGGGGAGCTGTTTTTT. Looking up the rest from reference TRBV28 and TRBJ2-2 gives the full variable domain: DVKVTQSSRYLVKRTGEKVFLECVQDMDHENMFWYRQDPGLGLRLIYFSYDVKMKEKGDIPEGYSVSREKKERFSLILESASTNQTSMYLCAAVGGAATGELFFGEGSRLTVL.

V usage is TRBV5-1 and J usage is TRBJ2-2; the match to TRBD2 covers 10 bases. Germline V lookup: CDR1 SGHRS, CDR2 YFSETQ. The V and J ends lost 4 bases and 0 bases, in that order; junction bases with no gene match: 3. The length of the CDR3 is 16 residues. The CDR3: CASSPTSGANTGELFF. The CDR3, as DNA: TGCGCCAGCAGCCCCACTAGCGGGGCGAACACCGGGGAGCTGTTTTTT.

The chain employs TRBV6-1 and TRBJ2-2; D call uncertain. The germline CDR1 and CDR2 sequences are MNHNS and SASEGT. V shed 2 bases and J shed 1 base, with 5 bases lying between them. The CDR3 covers 14 residues. In DNA, the CDR3 is TGTGCCAGCAGTGAACTGCGGAACACCGGGGAGCTGTTTTTT. Protein product: CASSELRNTGELFF.

V and J are TRBV29-1 and TRBJ2-5; 7 nucleotides align to TRBD2. With V trimmed by 4 bases and J by 5 bases, 4 bases remained unmatched. Germline V gives CDR1 SQVTM, CDR2 ANQGSEA. The CDR3 is 12 residues long. CDR3 sequence reads: CSVAEGGETQYF. CDR3 nucleotides: TGCAGCGTTGCGGAGGGAGGGGAGACCCAGTACTTC.

The chain's CDR3 is CASSLGRTSGRAETQYF. The DNA for the CDR3 is TGTGCCAGCAGCTTAGGAAGGACTAGCGGGAGGGCGGAGACCCAGTACTTC. The chain employs TRBV7-9 and TRBJ2-5; 15 nucleotides align to TRBD2. CDR3 length equals 17 residues. Germline V CDR1 and CDR2: SEHNR, FQNEAQ (reference sequence). Unmatched junction bases numbered 5, after V lost 1 base and J lost 5 bases.

The chain has TRBV20-1 and TRBJ2-7; the D gene is possibly TRBD1 (6 bases). Germline V CDR1 and CDR2: DFQATT, SNEGSKA (reference sequence). Trimming pared 3 bases from V and 6 bases from J, leaving 9 bases between. This CDR3 comprises 11 residues. In nucleotides, the CDR3 is TGCAGTGCTAGCTCAGGGGTCGAGCAGTACTTC. This codes for CSASSGVEQYF.

The genes are TRBV5-1 and TRBJ2-5; TRBD2 matches at 7 bases. In germline, CDR1 is SGHRS, CDR2 YFSETQ. The ends lost 4 bases at V and 5 bases at J; junction bases unmatched: 14. The CDR3 is made up of 16 amino acids. The CDR3, as DNA: TGCGCCAGCAGCCGATCGCGGACTAGAGGAGGGGAGACCCAGTACTTC. This encodes CASSRSRTRGGETQYF.

The V call is TRBV4-1, the J call TRBJ1-3, with 11 bases matching TRBD1. CDR1 and CDR2 from the germline V gene are MGHRA and YSYEKL. The CDR3 is made up of 18 amino acids. V shed 5 bases and J 4 bases; nucleotides not matched to a gene: 13. CDR3 protein: CASSGDRGKGPLGNTIYF. DNA for the CDR3: TGCGCCAGCAGCGGGGACAGGGGGAAAGGTCCCCTCGGAAACACCATATATTTT.

J is TRBJ1-5 and V is TRBV6-5; D uncertain. This CDR3 has 12 amino acids. The V end lost 8 bases, the J end lost 8 bases, and 13 bases lay between the germline ends. Germline V lookup: CDR1 MNHEY, CDR2 SVGAGI. CDR3 DNA sequence: TGTGCCAGCCGGGATCCAAGGGAGCCCCAGCATTTT. Protein sequence: CASRDPREPQHF.

The rearrangement joins TRBV27 to TRBJ1-1; D may be TRBD1 (6 bases). The CDR3 contains 13 residues. Germline lookup yields CDR1 MNHEY and CDR2 SMNVEV (reference sequence). Trimming removed 2 bases at V and 5 bases at J, with 9 bases between. CDR3 bases: TGTGCCAGCAGTTTAGGGGGCCAGACTGAAGCTTTCTTT. It encodes CASSLGGQTEAFF.

This clone was seen only a few times. This sequence joins TRBV19 and TRBJ2-1, with a possible D match to TRBD2 (5 bases). V lost 4 bases to trimming and J lost 3 bases, with 16 bases between them. CDR1 LNHDA and CDR2 SQIVND come from the germline V gene (reference sequence). The CDR3 contains 16 residues. CDR3 nucleotides: TGTGCCAGTAGTACCCGGCCCGGGGAACTCTACAATGAGCAGTTCTTC. It is translated as CASSTRPGELYNEQFF.

The CDR3 sequence is CASLQAEGNTIYF. The CDR3 nucleotides are TGTGCCAGCTTGCAAGCGGAGGGAAACACCATATATTTT. The V call is TRBV6-5, the J call TRBJ1-3; D uncertain. This CDR3 is 13 amino acids long. V was pared by 8 bases and J by 4 bases, with 12 bases between. Germline V gives CDR1 MNHEY, CDR2 SVGAGI.

Notes on this clone: The same CDR3 arises from other DNA sequences in this sample as well. CDR3 in amino acids: CASSVGSSYNEQFF. For the CDR3, the DNA is TGTGCCAGCAGCGTGGGGAGCTCCTACAATGAGCAGTTCTTC. The chain employs TRBV9 and TRBJ2-1, with D possibly matching TRBD2 (5 bases). Between the trimmed V and J ends, which lost 2 bases and 0 bases, there was a span of 6 bases. This CDR3 contains 14 residues. Germline V lookup: CDR1 SGDLS, CDR2 YYNGEE.